One and the same sample provided the 8 T cell receptor beta chains below, sequenced in a study of blood T cells in healthy people across ages. Through a sample-barcoded 5' primer and a J-beta primer mix, a second PCR was run for roughly 7 to 11 cycles. TCRdb independently ran MiXCR on the 5' RACE reads; one entry per CDR3 protein. The sample includes roughly 1.5 million distinct CDR3 sequences, 42% of them seen just once. Specimen: blood. All receptors come from a woman between 18 and 29 years old in good health.

J is TRBJ2-3 and V is TRBV7-2, with 8 bases lining up with TRBD2. Germline values: CDR1 SGHTA, CDR2 FQGNSA. This CDR3 contains 19 residues. V was pared by 2 bases and J by 7 bases, with 20 bases of the junction left unmatched. The CDR3 coding sequence is TGTGCCAGCAGCTTACCGGACGGGCCTAGCGGGCAGCCGGCTCATACGCAGTATTTT. Translated: CASSLPDGPSGQPAHTQYF.

The gene calls are TRBV24-1 and TRBJ2-5, with D perhaps TRBD1 or TRBD2 (5 bases each). CDR1 KGHDR and CDR2 SFDVKD come from the germline V gene. V lost 1 base and J lost 1, with 9 bases in between. CDR3 length equals 15 residues. The CDR3: CATSDFRGVQETQYF. In DNA, the CDR3 is TGTGCCACCAGTGATTTTCGAGGGGTCCAAGAGACCCAGTACTTC.

In regard to this clonotype: A single base separates this from a much larger clone, so it may be a read error. The chain employs TRBV10-3 and TRBJ1-2; perhaps TRBD1 as D (6 bases). V was trimmed by 3 bases and J by 10 bases, leaving 18 bases between them. Looked up from germline, CDR1 is ENHRY and CDR2 is SYGVKD. This CDR3 has 14 amino acids. The CDR3 DNA reads TGTGCCATCAGTGACTCGGGACACGAGTGCCCCTACACCTTC. Protein product: CAISDSGHECPYTF.

This chain links TRBV27 with TRBJ2-7; weak D call: TRBD1 (5 bases). Germline V gives CDR1 MNHEY, CDR2 SMNVEV (reference sequence). The V end lost 4 bases, the J end lost 3 bases, and 13 bases lay between the germline ends. This CDR3 has 14 amino acids. This CDR3 reads CASSWAGYFYEQYF. The CDR3 bases are TGTGCCAGCAGTTGGGCAGGGTACTTCTACGAGCAGTACTTC.

The CDR3 nucleotides are TGTGCCAGCAGACGAGGCGGGTCACAAGAGACCCAGTACTTC. Its translation: CASRRGGSQETQYF. The chain is built from TRBV7-9 and TRBJ2-5, with D possibly matching TRBD2 (5 bases). Trimming removed 6 bases from V and 2 bases from J, with 13 bases in between. This CDR3 is 14 amino acids long. Germline CDR1 and CDR2: SEHNR and FQNEAQ (reference sequence).

This chain links TRBV20-1 with TRBJ2-1; no reliable D call. Germline values: CDR1 DFQATT, CDR2 SNEGSKA (reference sequence). Deletions cut 2 bases from V and 9 bases from J, with 11 bases between. The CDR3 extends over 12 amino acids. CDR3 DNA: TGCAGTGCTAGAAGGAGTGTGGCTGAGCAGTTCTTC. Residues: CSARRSVAEQFF.

The gene calls are TRBV20-1 and TRBJ1-2; 9 nucleotides line up with TRBD1. The CDR3 is made up of 12 amino acids. J gave up 8 bases and V 5 bases, and 6 bases lay outside the gene matches. Germline CDR1 reads DFQATT; CDR2 reads SNEGSKA (reference sequence). Here the CDR3 DNA reads TGCAGTGCTCGGGACAGGGTGGAAGGCTACACCTTC. Encoded protein: CSARDRVEGYTF.

This clonotype was seen a handful of times. The chain links TRBV16 to TRBJ2-5; the D gene could be TRBD1 or TRBD2 (6 bases each). The J call is in doubt because the DNA end fits TRBJ2-4 better. The CDR3 totals 14 residues. Germline CDR1 KGHSY, CDR2 FQNENV. The CDR3 sequence: CASSPRGGLNIQYF. The CDR3, as DNA: TGTGCCAGCAGCCCCCGTGGGGGGCTGAACATTCAGTACTTC.